This is a list of T cell receptor beta chains from one sample in a study of T cells in Graves' hyperthyroidism and ophthalmopathy. TCRdb passed the multiplex PCR reads through MiXCR, listing each CDR3 protein once. The data show more than 300,000 distinct CDR3 sequences, with about 13% seen just once and around a tenth held by the top ten. Material for sequencing was blood. The receptor source for this set is a woman under 30 with Graves' hyperthyroidism. Both conserved end residues are part of each CDR3. The D gene is left open where the match is weak. Size tells how often a clone was seen (once, few, many) or the class of an expanded clone, and some rows leave it out.

clone size: many
V gene: TRBV7-2
D gene: -
J gene: TRBJ2-7
CDR3 DNA: TGTGCCAGCAGCCCAGGTCCCGCCTACGAGCAGTACTTC
CDR3 protein: CASSPGPAYEQYF

clone size: few
V gene: TRBV14
D gene: -
J gene: TRBJ2-5
CDR3 DNA: TGTGCCAGCAGCCAATATGGCGTTGGGGGGGAGACCCAGTACTTC
CDR3 protein: CASSQYGVGGETQYF

clone size: -
V gene: TRBV18
D gene: -
J gene: TRBJ1-4
CDR3 DNA: TGTGCCAGCTCACCTGAAAGGGGCGGAAAACTGTTTTTT
CDR3 protein: CASSPERGGKLFF

clone size: many
V gene: TRBV7-3
D gene: -
J gene: TRBJ1-3
CDR3 DNA: TGTGCCAGCAGCTTAACAGGGGGGGCTGGGGGAAACACCATATATTTT
CDR3 protein: CASSLTGGAGGNTIYF

clone size: -
V gene: TRBV2
D gene: -
J gene: TRBJ1-2
CDR3 DNA: TGTGCCATCCCGGGGAGGATTCTCTATGGCTACACCTTC
CDR3 protein: CAIPGRILYGYTF

clone size: few
V gene: TRBV4-1
D gene: -
J gene: TRBJ1-5
CDR3 DNA: TGCGCCAGCAGCCAATCCGCGGGGGGACGAGTCATTCAACCCCAGCATTTT
CDR3 protein: CASSQSAGGRVIQPQHF

clone size: -
V gene: TRBV4-3
D gene: TRBD1
J gene: TRBJ2-3
CDR3 DNA: TGCGCCAGCAGCCAAGGATCCAGGGGGAGCACAGATACGCAGTATTTT
CDR3 protein: CASSQGSRGSTDTQYF

clone size: many
V gene: TRBV28
D gene: -
J gene: TRBJ2-5
CDR3 DNA: TGTGCCAGCAGCCCAGGGGGAGGTCCCTCTAAGGAGACCCAGTACTTC
CDR3 protein: CASSPGGGPSKETQYF

clone size: many
V gene: TRBV3-1
D gene: -
J gene: TRBJ1-2
CDR3 DNA: TGTGCCAGCAGCCAAGATTTTGGGGAGTATGGCTACACCTTC
CDR3 protein: CASSQDFGEYGYTF

clone size: few
V gene: TRBV19
D gene: -
J gene: TRBJ1-3
CDR3 DNA: TGTGCCAGTAGTACCGACAGCTCTGGAAACACCATATATTTT
CDR3 protein: CASSTDSSGNTIYF

clone size: -
V gene: TRBV9
D gene: TRBD1
J gene: TRBJ1-1
CDR3 DNA: TGTGCCAGCAGCGTAGGGACCCTCCGGGACAGGAGTTATGAAGCTTTCTTT
CDR3 protein: CASSVGTLRDRSYEAFF

clone size: -
V gene: TRBV20-1
D gene: TRBD1
J gene: TRBJ2-7
CDR3 DNA: TGCAGTGCTAGGTGGACAGGGTTGTACGAGCAGTACTTC
CDR3 protein: CSARWTGLYEQYF

clone size: -
V gene: TRBV30
D gene: -
J gene: TRBJ1-2
CDR3 DNA: TGTGCCTGGAGTGCCGTCTTGGGTGGCTACACCTTC
CDR3 protein: CAWSAVLGGYTF

clone size: -
V gene: TRBV28
D gene: -
J gene: TRBJ1-2
CDR3 DNA: TGTGCCAGCAGTCCTTCCCTAGGGGGGGGCTATGGCTACACCTTC
CDR3 protein: CASSPSLGGGYGYTF

clone size: -
V gene: TRBV4-1
D gene: -
J gene: TRBJ2-1
CDR3 DNA: TGCGCCAGCAGCCAAGATAGGGGCATCTCCTACAATGAGCAGTTCTTC
CDR3 protein: CASSQDRGISYNEQFF

clone size: -
V gene: TRBV6-1
D gene: -
J gene: TRBJ2-2
CDR3 DNA: TGTGCCAGCAGGCTGACAGGGAGGGAGACCGGGGAGCTGTTTTTT
CDR3 protein: CASRLTGRETGELFF

clone size: many
V gene: TRBV20-1
D gene: -
J gene: TRBJ2-3
CDR3 DNA: TGCAGTGCTAGAGATCGCGCCCTGGCGGGAAGTCCAGATACGCAGTATTTT
CDR3 protein: CSARDRALAGSPDTQYF

clone size: -
V gene: TRBV7-8
D gene: -
J gene: TRBJ1-2
CDR3 DNA: TGTGCCAGCAGCCCCGCTAGGGGGTCCTATGGCTACACCTTC
CDR3 protein: CASSPARGSYGYTF

clone size: few
V gene: TRBV20-1
D gene: -
J gene: TRBJ1-6
CDR3 DNA: TGCAGTGTCAGGGCTAACTATAATTCACCCCTCCACTTT
CDR3 protein: CSVRANYNSPLHF

clone size: many
V gene: TRBV20-1
D gene: TRBD2
J gene: TRBJ2-1
CDR3 DNA: TGCAGTGCTAGACTAGCGGGGGGTTACAATGAGCAGTTCTTC
CDR3 protein: CSARLAGGYNEQFF

clone size: -
V gene: TRBV7-8
D gene: -
J gene: TRBJ1-6
CDR3 DNA: TGTGCCAGCAGCTTAGAGGCGTCGGGGTATCATTCACCCCTCCACTTT
CDR3 protein: CASSLEASGYHSPLHF

clone size: many
V gene: TRBV7-9
D gene: TRBD2
J gene: TRBJ2-7
CDR3 DNA: TGTGCCAGCAGCTTCGGGACTAGCTACTACGAGCAGTACTTC
CDR3 protein: CASSFGTSYYEQYF

clone size: many
V gene: TRBV7-9
D gene: -
J gene: TRBJ2-1
CDR3 DNA: TGTGCCAGCAGCTTAGCTGTGGGGGGTGAGCAGTTCTTC
CDR3 protein: CASSLAVGGEQFF

clone size: many
V gene: TRBV6-2/TRBV6-3
D gene: -
J gene: TRBJ2-7
CDR3 DNA: TGTGCCAGCAGTTACCCCGGGGTCGACGAGCAGTACTTC
CDR3 protein: CASSYPGVDEQYF

clone size: -
V gene: TRBV2
D gene: TRBD1
J gene: TRBJ1-1
CDR3 DNA: TGTGCCAGCAGCCTAAAGTGGGACAGGGGGCATGAAGCTTTCTTT
CDR3 protein: CASSLKWDRGHEAFF

clone size: many
V gene: TRBV7-9
D gene: -
J gene: TRBJ1-1
CDR3 DNA: TGTGCCGGTGGCAAAGGGGGTTGGAACACTGAAGCTTTCTTT
CDR3 protein: CAGGKGGWNTEAFF

clone size: few
V gene: TRBV9
D gene: TRBD2
J gene: TRBJ2-3
CDR3 DNA: TGTGCCAGCAGCGTAGCTCCTCCCGGGGGGGGGGTGGATACGCAGTATTTT
CDR3 protein: CASSVAPPGGGVDTQYF

clone size: -
V gene: TRBV30
D gene: -
J gene: TRBJ1-1
CDR3 DNA: TGTGCCTGGCATTCCCAAGGGGCGACTGAAGCTTTCTTT
CDR3 protein: CAWHSQGATEAFF

clone size: -
V gene: TRBV3-1
D gene: -
J gene: TRBJ1-1
CDR3 DNA: TGTGCCAGCAGCCAGCGGCATTTGAACACTGAAGCTTTCTTT
CDR3 protein: CASSQRHLNTEAFF

clone size: many
V gene: TRBV7-2
D gene: -
J gene: TRBJ1-5
CDR3 DNA: TGTGCCAGCAGCTTGTTTGATAGCAATCAGCCCCAGCATTTT
CDR3 protein: CASSLFDSNQPQHF

clone size: many
V gene: TRBV2
D gene: TRBD2
J gene: TRBJ2-1
CDR3 DNA: TGTGCCAGCAGGCGACTAGCGGGAGCGAAGAACAATGAGCAGTTCTTC
CDR3 protein: CASRRLAGAKNNEQFF

clone size: -
V gene: TRBV6-2/TRBV6-3
D gene: -
J gene: TRBJ1-2
CDR3 DNA: TGTGCCACGGAGGGAGCGGGCCCCTATGGCTACACCTTC
CDR3 protein: CATEGAGPYGYTF

clone size: -
V gene: TRBV6-1
D gene: -
J gene: TRBJ2-1
CDR3 DNA: TGTGCCAGCATCCCCGGGTCCTACAATGAGCAGTTCTTC
CDR3 protein: CASIPGSYNEQFF

clone size: many
V gene: TRBV6-2/TRBV6-3
D gene: -
J gene: TRBJ2-7
CDR3 DNA: TGTGCCAGCAAGGATAGCGCCGTCTACGAGCAGTACTTC
CDR3 protein: CASKDSAVYEQYF

clone size: many
V gene: TRBV3-1
D gene: -
J gene: TRBJ2-2
CDR3 DNA: TGTGCCAGCAGCCAAGAGGTCTGGGCGACCGGGGAGCTGTTTTTT
CDR3 protein: CASSQEVWATGELFF

clone size: few
V gene: TRBV5-1
D gene: -
J gene: TRBJ2-3
CDR3 DNA: TGCGCCAGCAGCTGGGGGCGGGAGATAAGGACAGATACGCAGTATTTT
CDR3 protein: CASSWGREIRTDTQYF

clone size: -
V gene: TRBV12-3/TRBV12-4
D gene: -
J gene: TRBJ1-5
CDR3 DNA: TGTGCCAGCAGTAAAACAGGGAATAGCAATCAGCCCCAGCATTTT
CDR3 protein: CASSKTGNSNQPQHF

clone size: many
V gene: TRBV29-1
D gene: -
J gene: TRBJ1-2
CDR3 DNA: TGCAGCGTTGAAGGAAGAGCTAGAAACTATGGCTACACCTTC
CDR3 protein: CSVEGRARNYGYTF

clone size: few
V gene: TRBV20-1
D gene: -
J gene: TRBJ1-5
CDR3 DNA: TGCAGTGCTAGTGAGGGGGGCGCAAGCAATCAGCCCCAGCATTTT
CDR3 protein: CSASEGGASNQPQHF

clone size: -
V gene: TRBV30
D gene: -
J gene: TRBJ2-5
CDR3 DNA: TGTGCCTGGGCCGTGGAGACCCAGTACTTC
CDR3 protein: CAWAVETQYF

clone size: many
V gene: TRBV20-1
D gene: TRBD2
J gene: TRBJ2-2
CDR3 DNA: TGCAGTGCTAGTGGGCGGACTAGCGGGACGAACACCGGGGAGCTGTTTTTT
CDR3 protein: CSASGRTSGTNTGELFF

clone size: -
V gene: TRBV18
D gene: TRBD1
J gene: TRBJ2-7
CDR3 DNA: TGTGCCAGCTCACCAGCCGACAGGGGCTACGAGCAGTACTTC
CDR3 protein: CASSPADRGYEQYF